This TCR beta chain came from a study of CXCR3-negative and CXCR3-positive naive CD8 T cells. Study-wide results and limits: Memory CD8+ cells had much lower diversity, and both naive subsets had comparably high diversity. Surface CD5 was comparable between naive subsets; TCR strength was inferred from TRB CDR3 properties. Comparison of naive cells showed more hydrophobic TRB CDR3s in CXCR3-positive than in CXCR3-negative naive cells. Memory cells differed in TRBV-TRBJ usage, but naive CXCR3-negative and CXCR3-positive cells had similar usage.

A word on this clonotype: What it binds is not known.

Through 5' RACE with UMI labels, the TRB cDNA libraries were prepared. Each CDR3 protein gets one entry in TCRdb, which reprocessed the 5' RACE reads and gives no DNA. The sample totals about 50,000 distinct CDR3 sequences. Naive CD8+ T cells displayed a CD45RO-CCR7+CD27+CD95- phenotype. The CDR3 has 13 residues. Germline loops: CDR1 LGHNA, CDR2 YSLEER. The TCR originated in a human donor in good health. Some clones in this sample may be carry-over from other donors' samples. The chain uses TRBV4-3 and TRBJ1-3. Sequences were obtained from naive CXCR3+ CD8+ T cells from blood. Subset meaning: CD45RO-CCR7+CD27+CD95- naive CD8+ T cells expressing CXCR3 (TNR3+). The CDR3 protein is CASSQDIGNTIYF.